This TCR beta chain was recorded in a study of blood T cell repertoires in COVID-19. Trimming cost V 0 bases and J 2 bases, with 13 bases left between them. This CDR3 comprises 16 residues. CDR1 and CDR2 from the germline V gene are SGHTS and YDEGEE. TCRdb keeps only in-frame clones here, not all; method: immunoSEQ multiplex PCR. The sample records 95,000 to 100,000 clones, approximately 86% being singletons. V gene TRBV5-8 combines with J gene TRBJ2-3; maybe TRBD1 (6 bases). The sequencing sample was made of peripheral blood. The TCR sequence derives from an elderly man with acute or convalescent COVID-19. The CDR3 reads CASSLVGQRATDTQYF. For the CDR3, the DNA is TGTGCCAGCAGCTTGGTAGGACAGAGAGCCACAGATACGCAGTATTTT.